The 20 T cell receptor beta chains below come from one sample, sequenced in a study of CD8+ T cells in alopecia areata. cDNA serving as the sequencing template came from extracted, reverse transcribed RNA. Clones were read by immunoSEQ multiplex PCR, and TCRdb kept only the in-frame ones, dropping some. The repertoire holds fewer than 250,000 clones, about 60% seen once, with 0.45% in the top ten. The sample in question was CD4+ T cells sorted from blood, obtained at week 0. The receptors derive from a human donor with alopecia areata.

To note about this clone: Within the sample, other DNA sequences also encode this same CDR3. The V gene is TRBV5-1, the J gene TRBJ2-7; 10 positions match TRBD2. Germline V CDR1 and CDR2: SGHRS, YFSETQ. V shed 1 base, J shed 2 bases, and the junction held 0 bases outside the gene matches. This CDR3 region has 14 residues. CDR3 DNA sequence: TGCGCCAGCAGCTTGACTAGCGGGACCTACGAGCAGTACTTC. Its translation is CASSLTSGTYEQYF.

A few counts support this clone. The gene calls are TRBV9 and TRBJ2-7; D gene unclear. V was shortened by 4 bases and J by 2 bases, with 10 bases between the two germline ends. CDR3 length: 13 residues. Germline V gene lookup returns CDR1 SGDLS and CDR2 YYNGEE. CDR3 protein: CASSTHPPYEQYF. The CDR3 DNA is TGTGCCAGCAGCACCCACCCCCCCTACGAGCAGTACTTC. Drawing the rest from reference TRBV9 and TRBJ2-7, the complete variable domain is DSGVTQTPKHLITATGQRVTLRCSPRSGDLSVYWYQQSLDQGLQFLIQYYNGEERAKGNILERFSAQQFPDLHSELNLSSLELGDSALYFCASSTHPPYEQYFGPGTRLTVT.

This clone was counted many times. Other DNA sequences of this sample code for an identical CDR3. CDR3 DNA sequence: TGTGCCAGCAGCTTAGGGGGGCAGCATTCCTACAATGAGCAGTTCTTC. It is translated as CASSLGGQHSYNEQFF. The chain employs TRBV11-2 and TRBJ2-1; perhaps TRBD1 as D (6 bases). Germline V CDR1 and CDR2: SGHAT, FQNNGV. The CDR3 has 16 amino acids. Trimming removed 1 base from V and 1 base from J, with 11 bases in between.

V usage is TRBV7-2 and J usage is TRBJ1-6, with TRBD1 identical over 8 bases. Germline trimming cut 5 bases from V and 6 bases from J; bases unmatched to any gene: 3. The CDR3 consists of 14 residues. The V gene's germline CDR1 is SGHTA and CDR2 FQGNSA. CDR3 residues: CASSRTGSNSPLHF. The CDR3 region has the DNA TGTGCCAGCAGCCGGACAGGGTCTAATTCACCCCTCCACTTT.

The rearrangement uses TRBV7-9 and TRBJ2-6; D may be TRBD1 or TRBD2 (6 bases each). V was cut by 6 bases and J by 1 base, with 13 bases left in between. CDR3 length: 16 amino acids. Germline V gene sequence: CDR1 SEHNR, CDR2 FQNEAQ (reference sequence). The CDR3 coding sequence is TGTGCCAGCAGGCCCACAGGGAGGTCTGGGGCCAACGTCCTGACTTTC. This encodes CASRPTGRSGANVLTF.

V is TRBV7-9 and J is TRBJ2-2; D tentatively fits TRBD1 or TRBD2 (6 bases each). This CDR3 region has 15 residues. Germline loops: CDR1 SEHNR, CDR2 FQNEAQ (reference sequence). The V end lost 5 bases, the J end lost 4 bases, and 14 bases lay between the germline ends. The CDR3 loop is CASSREGGGTGELFF. The DNA of the CDR3 is TGTGCCAGCAGCCGAGAGGGGGGCGGCACCGGGGAGCTGTTTTTT. Looking up the rest from reference TRBV7-9 and TRBJ2-2 gives the full variable domain: DTGVSQNPRHKITKRGQNVTFRCDPISEHNRLYWYRQTLGQGPEFLTYFQNEAQLEKSRLLSDRFSAERPKGSFSTLEIQRTEQGDSAMYLCASSREGGGTGELFFGEGSRLTVL.

This rearrangement joins TRBV30 to TRBJ1-1; D gene uncertain. Deletions cut 5 bases from V and 0 bases from J, with 10 bases between. The CDR3 spans 13 residues. CDR1 and CDR2 from the germline V gene are GTSNPN and SVGIG (reference sequence). Written as DNA, the CDR3 is TGTGCCTGGTCCAGCCACCTGAACACTGAAGCTTTCTTT. This sequence encodes CAWSSHLNTEAFF.

The gene calls are TRBV9 and TRBJ2-7, with D hard to call. CDR3 size: 10 residues. The V gene lost 8 bases and the J gene lost 5 bases, with 8 bases spanning the gap. The germline V gene encodes CDR1 SGDLS and CDR2 YYNGEE. Here the CDR3 reads CARALNEQYF. The CDR3 DNA follows: TGTGCCAGGGCCCTAAACGAGCAGTACTTC.

This chain uses TRBV29-1 with TRBJ1-1; D remains unclear. The CDR3 totals 11 residues. CDR1 SQVTM and CDR2 ANQGSEA come from the germline V gene. The CDR3 region has the DNA TGCAGTGTCCAGGACCGAGAGGAAGCTTTCTTT. Translated: CSVQDREEAFF.

This clone was recorded once. The chain uses TRBV4-1 and TRBJ1-2; TRBD1 is a possible D gene (6 bases). V lost 4 bases and J lost 1, with 19 bases in between. The germline CDR1 and CDR2 sequences are MGHRA and YSYEKL. This CDR3 has 17 amino acids. CDR3 residues: CASSLGPGTKLNYGYTF. The CDR3 DNA follows: TGCGCCAGCAGCCTGGGACCCGGGACAAAACTTAACTATGGCTACACCTTC.

The chain employs TRBV30 and TRBJ2-2, with D perhaps TRBD2 (6 bases). The CDR3 loop spans 13 amino acids. The V gene lost 0 bases and the J gene lost 6 bases, with 8 bases spanning the gap. The germline CDR1 and CDR2 sequences are GTSNPN and SVGIG (reference sequence). CDR3 sequence (DNA): TGTGCCTGGAGTGTCACTAGCTCCGGGGAGCTGTTTTTT. Its protein product is CAWSVTSSGELFF.

This sequence joins TRBV6-5 and TRBJ1-5; 8 positions agree with TRBD1. Per germline, CDR1 MNHEY and CDR2 SVGAGI. V was pared by 6 bases and J by 6 bases, with 7 bases of the junction left unmatched. The CDR3 extends over 14 amino acids. The CDR3 here is CASRSTGAGQPQHF. The CDR3 nucleotides read TGTGCCAGCAGATCGACAGGGGCTGGTCAGCCCCAGCATTTT.

This clone has a handful of counts. This sequence joins TRBV5-8 and TRBJ1-2; D unresolved. V was pared by 1 base and J by 6 bases, with 10 bases between. This CDR3 contains 13 residues. CDR1 is SGHTS and CDR2 is YDEGEE in the germline V gene. In nucleotides, the CDR3 is TGTGCCAGCAGCTTGCAAGGGTGGAATGGCTACACCTTC. It specifies CASSLQGWNGYTF.

V gene TRBV30 combines with J gene TRBJ1-1; D gene ambiguous. The CDR3 is 14 amino acids. Germline V lookup: CDR1 GTSNPN, CDR2 SVGIG (reference sequence). V was shortened by 1 base and J by 0 bases, with 9 bases between the two germline ends. CDR3 in amino acids: CAWSGSLMNTEAFF. The CDR3 coding sequence is TGTGCCTGGAGTGGATCTCTTATGAACACTGAAGCTTTCTTT.

The V call is TRBV2, the J call TRBJ2-1; no definite D call. The V gene lost 4 bases and the J gene lost 0 bases, with 13 bases spanning the gap. The CDR3 covers 16 residues. Germline CDR1 SNHLY, CDR2 FYNNEI. For the CDR3, the DNA is TGTGCCAGCAGTGCGAACAGAGTTTTCTCCTACAATGAGCAGTTCTTC. Translation: CASSANRVFSYNEQFF.

The chain has TRBV20-1 and TRBJ2-7, with D hard to call. Per the germline V gene, CDR1 is DFQATT and CDR2 is SNEGSKA (reference sequence). V lost 6 bases and J 5 bases, leaving 11 bases between the germline ends. CDR3 length: 11 residues. The CDR3 sequence: CSAPDGHEQYF. DNA of the CDR3: TGCAGTGCCCCGGATGGCCACGAGCAGTACTTC.

The sample holds a few counts of this clone. Other nucleotide sequences in the sample specify the same CDR3. The chain is built from TRBV14 and TRBJ1-3; D not resolved. The CDR3 is 13 amino acids. Germline V gene sequence: CDR1 SGHDN, CDR2 FVKESK. Trimming left V 1 base short and J 4 bases short, with 5 bases between. The CDR3 is CASSQVRGNTIYF. DNA of the CDR3: TGTGCCAGCAGCCAAGTAAGGGGAAACACCATATATTTT.

The chain is built from TRBV15 and TRBJ2-2; TRBD1 matches 9 bases. The germline CDR1 and CDR2 sequences are LNHNV and YYDKDF (reference sequence). V lost 3 bases and J lost 5; bases outside the gene matches: 1. This CDR3 has 14 amino acids. Here the CDR3 reads CATSRGTGTGELFF. The CDR3 DNA is TGTGCCACCAGCAGGGGGACAGGGACCGGGGAGCTGTTTTTT.

This chain joins TRBV30 and TRBJ1-2; D perhaps matches TRBD1 (6 bases). The V end lost 2 bases, the J end lost 7 bases, and 11 bases lay between the germline ends. In germline, CDR1 is GTSNPN, CDR2 SVGIG (reference sequence). This CDR3 spans 12 amino acids. CDR3 sequence: CAWSPRGRGYTF. As DNA, the CDR3 is TGTGCCTGGAGTCCCAGGGGACGTGGCTACACCTTC.

This clone was counted only a few times. Here the CDR3 reads CASSQEVDTNYGYTF. The CDR3 DNA follows: TGTGCCAGCAGCCAAGAGGTAGACACTAACTATGGCTACACCTTC. The chain uses TRBV4-2 and TRBJ1-2, with no clear D. Trimming stripped 0 bases from V and 0 bases from J, with 8 bases between. Germline V gene lookup returns CDR1 LGHNA and CDR2 YNFKEQ. This CDR3 is built from 15 residues.